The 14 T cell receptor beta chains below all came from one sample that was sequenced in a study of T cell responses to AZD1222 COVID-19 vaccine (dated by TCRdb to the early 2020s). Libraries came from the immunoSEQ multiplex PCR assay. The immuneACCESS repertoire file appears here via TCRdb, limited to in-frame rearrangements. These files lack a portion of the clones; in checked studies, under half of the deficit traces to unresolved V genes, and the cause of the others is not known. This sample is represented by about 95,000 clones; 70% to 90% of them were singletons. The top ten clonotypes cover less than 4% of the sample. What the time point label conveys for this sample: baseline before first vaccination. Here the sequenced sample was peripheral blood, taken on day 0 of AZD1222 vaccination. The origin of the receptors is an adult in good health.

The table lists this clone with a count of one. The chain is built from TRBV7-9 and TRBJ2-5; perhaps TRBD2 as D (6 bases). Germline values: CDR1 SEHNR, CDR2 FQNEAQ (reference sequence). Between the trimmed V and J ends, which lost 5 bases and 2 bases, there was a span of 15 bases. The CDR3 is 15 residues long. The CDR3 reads CASSLLGGQQETQYF. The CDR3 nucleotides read TGTGCCAGCAGCCTCTTAGGAGGGCAACAAGAGACCCAGTACTTC. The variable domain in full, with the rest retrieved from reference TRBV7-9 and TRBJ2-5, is DTGVSQNPRHKITKRGQNVTFRCDPISEHNRLYWYRQTLGQGPEFLTYFQNEAQLEKSRLLSDRFSAERPKGSFSTLEIQRTEQGDSAMYLCASSLLGGQQETQYFGPGTRLLVL.

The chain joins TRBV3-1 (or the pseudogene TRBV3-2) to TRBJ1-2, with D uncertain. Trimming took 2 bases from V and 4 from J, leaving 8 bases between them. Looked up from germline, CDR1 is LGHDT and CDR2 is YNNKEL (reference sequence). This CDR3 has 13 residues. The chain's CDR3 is CASSQNSAYGYTF. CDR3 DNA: TGTGCCAGCAGCCAAAACAGTGCCTATGGCTACACCTTC.

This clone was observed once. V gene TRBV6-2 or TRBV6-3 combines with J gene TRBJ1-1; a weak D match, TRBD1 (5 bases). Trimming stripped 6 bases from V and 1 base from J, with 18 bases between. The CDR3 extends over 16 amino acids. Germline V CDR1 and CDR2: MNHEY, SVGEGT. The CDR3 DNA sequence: TGTGCCAGCAGCTTCGTTACAGGAGAGCAGAACACTGAAGCTTTCTTT. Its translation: CASSFVTGEQNTEAFF.

The CDR3 sequence is CASSLADTQYF. The CDR3 bases are TGTGCCAGCAGTTTAGCCGATACGCAGTATTTT. The genes are TRBV28 and TRBJ2-3; D uncertain. V was cut by 2 bases and J by 6 bases, with 3 bases left in between. Per germline, CDR1 MDHEN and CDR2 SYDVKM. There are 11 residues in the CDR3.

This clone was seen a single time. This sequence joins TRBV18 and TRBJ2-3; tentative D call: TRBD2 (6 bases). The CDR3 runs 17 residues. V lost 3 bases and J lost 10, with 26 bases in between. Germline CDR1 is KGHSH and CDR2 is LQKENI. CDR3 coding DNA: TGTGCCAGCTCACCGTGGGGTTCTAGCGAAGGCGTGGGTGCGCAGTATTTT. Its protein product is CASSPWGSSEGVGAQYF.

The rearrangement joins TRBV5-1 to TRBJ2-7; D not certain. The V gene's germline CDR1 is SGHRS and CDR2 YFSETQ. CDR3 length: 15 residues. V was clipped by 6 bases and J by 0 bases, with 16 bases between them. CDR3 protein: CASKYTLFGSYEQYF. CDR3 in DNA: TGCGCCAGCAAATACACCTTATTCGGCTCCTACGAGCAGTACTTC.

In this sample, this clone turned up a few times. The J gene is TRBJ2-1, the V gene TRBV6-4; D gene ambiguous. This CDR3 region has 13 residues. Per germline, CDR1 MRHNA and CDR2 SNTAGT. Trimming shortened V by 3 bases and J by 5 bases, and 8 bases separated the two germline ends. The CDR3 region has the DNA TGTGCCAGCAGTGAGCAGATGCACAATGAGCAGTTCTTC. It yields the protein CASSEQMHNEQFF.

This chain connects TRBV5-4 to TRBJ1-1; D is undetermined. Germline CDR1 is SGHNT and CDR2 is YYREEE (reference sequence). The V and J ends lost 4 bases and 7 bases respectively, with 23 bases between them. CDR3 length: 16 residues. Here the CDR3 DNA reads TGTGCCAGCAGCACGCGATCGGGCGGCGACACAGTTGAAGCTTTCTTT. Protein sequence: CASSTRSGGDTVEAFF.

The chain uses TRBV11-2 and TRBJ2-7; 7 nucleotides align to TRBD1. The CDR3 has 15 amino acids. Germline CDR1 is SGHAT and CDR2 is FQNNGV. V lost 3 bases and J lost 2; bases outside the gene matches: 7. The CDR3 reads CASSLEWGQPYEQYF. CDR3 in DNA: TGTGCCAGCAGCTTGGAGTGGGGACAGCCCTACGAGCAGTACTTC.

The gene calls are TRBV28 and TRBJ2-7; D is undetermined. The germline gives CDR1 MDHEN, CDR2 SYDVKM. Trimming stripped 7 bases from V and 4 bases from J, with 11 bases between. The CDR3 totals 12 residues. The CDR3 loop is CASTLAGYEQYF. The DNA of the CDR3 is TGTGCCAGCACCCTGGCCGGGTACGAGCAGTACTTC.

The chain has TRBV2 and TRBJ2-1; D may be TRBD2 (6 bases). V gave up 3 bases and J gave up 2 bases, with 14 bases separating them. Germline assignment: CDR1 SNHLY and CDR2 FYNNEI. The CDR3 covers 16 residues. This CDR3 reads CASSDLALVPYNEQFF. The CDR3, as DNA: TGTGCCAGCAGTGACCTAGCGCTGGTCCCCTACAATGAGCAGTTCTTC.

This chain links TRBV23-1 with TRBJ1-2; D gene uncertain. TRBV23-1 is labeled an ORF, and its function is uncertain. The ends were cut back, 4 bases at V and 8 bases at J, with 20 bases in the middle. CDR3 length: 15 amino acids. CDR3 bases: TGCGCCAGCAGTCCGCCGACCCAGGTTAAAGGAGGCTACACCTTC. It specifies CASSPPTQVKGGYTF.

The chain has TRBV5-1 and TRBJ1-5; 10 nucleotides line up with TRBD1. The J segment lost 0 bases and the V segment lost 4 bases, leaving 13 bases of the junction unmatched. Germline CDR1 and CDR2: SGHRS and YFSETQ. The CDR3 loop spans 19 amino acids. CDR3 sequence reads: CASSLLPGQGGYSNQPQHF. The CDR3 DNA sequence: TGCGCCAGCAGCCTCCTGCCTGGACAGGGGGGGTATAGCAATCAGCCCCAGCATTTT.

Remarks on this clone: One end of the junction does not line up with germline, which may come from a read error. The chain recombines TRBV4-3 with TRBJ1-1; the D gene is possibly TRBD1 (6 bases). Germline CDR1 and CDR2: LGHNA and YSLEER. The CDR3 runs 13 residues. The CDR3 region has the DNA TGCGCCAGCAGCCAAGAATTGCTGGCAGGGGTTGGATTT. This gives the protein CASSQELLAGVGF.